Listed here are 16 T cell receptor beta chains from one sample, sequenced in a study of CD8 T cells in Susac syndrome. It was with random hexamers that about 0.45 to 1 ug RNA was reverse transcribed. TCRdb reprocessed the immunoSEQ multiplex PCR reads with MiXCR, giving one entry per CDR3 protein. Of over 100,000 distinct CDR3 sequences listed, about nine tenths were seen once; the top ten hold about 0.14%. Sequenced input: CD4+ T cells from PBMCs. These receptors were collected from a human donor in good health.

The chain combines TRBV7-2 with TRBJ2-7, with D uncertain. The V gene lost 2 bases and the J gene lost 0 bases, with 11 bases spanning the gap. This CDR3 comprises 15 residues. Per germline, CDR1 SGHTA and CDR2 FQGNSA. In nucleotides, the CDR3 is TGTGCCAGCAGCTTATCGCATTCGAGCTCCTACGAGCAGTACTTC. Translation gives CASSLSHSSSYEQYF.

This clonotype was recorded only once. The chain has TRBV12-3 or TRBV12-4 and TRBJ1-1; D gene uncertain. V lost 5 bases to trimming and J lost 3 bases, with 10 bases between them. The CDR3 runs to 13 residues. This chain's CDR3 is CASSSAEYTEAFF. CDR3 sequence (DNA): TGTGCCAGCAGTAGCGCCGAATACACTGAAGCTTTCTTT.

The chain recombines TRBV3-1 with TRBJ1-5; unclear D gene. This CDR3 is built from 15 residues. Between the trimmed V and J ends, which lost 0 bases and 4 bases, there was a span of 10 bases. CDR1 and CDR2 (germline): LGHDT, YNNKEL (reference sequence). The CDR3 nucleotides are TGTGCCAGCAGCCAAGAGCTCAGGCTAAATCAGCCCCAGCATTTT. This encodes CASSQELRLNQPQHF. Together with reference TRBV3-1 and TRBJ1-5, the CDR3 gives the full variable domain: DTAVSQTPKYLVTQMGNDKSIKCEQNLGHDTMYWYKQDSKKFLKIMFSYNNKELIINETVPNRFSPKSPDKAHLNLHINSLELGDSAVYFCASSQELRLNQPQHFGDGTRLSIL.

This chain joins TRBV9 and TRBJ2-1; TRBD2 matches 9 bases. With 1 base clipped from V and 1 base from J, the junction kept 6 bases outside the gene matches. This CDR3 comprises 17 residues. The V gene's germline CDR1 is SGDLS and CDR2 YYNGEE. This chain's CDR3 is CASSVNSGRGSYNEQFF. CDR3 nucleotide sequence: TGTGCCAGCAGCGTAAATAGCGGGAGAGGGTCCTACAATGAGCAGTTCTTC.

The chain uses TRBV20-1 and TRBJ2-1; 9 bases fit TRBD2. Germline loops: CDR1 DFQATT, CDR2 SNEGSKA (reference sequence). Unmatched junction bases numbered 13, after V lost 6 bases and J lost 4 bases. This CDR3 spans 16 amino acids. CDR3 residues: CSAQSFLAGSYNEQFF. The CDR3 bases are TGCAGTGCCCAGAGTTTCCTAGCGGGGAGTTACAATGAGCAGTTCTTC.

For the CDR3, the DNA is TGTGCCAGCAGCCCTAGCTGGACTAGGGAGACCCAGTACTTC. Protein: CASSPSWTRETQYF. This rearrangement joins TRBV9 to TRBJ2-5, with 7 positions matching TRBD2. The CDR3 is 14 residues long. J was trimmed by 5 bases and V by 4 bases; bases with no gene match: 8. Germline CDR1 and CDR2: SGDLS and YYNGEE. Based on the CDR3 plus reference TRBV9 and TRBJ2-5, the full variable domain is DSGVTQTPKHLITATGQRVTLRCSPRSGDLSVYWYQQSLDQGLQFLIQYYNGEERAKGNILERFSAQQFPDLHSELNLSSLELGDSALYFCASSPSWTRETQYFGPGTRLLVL.

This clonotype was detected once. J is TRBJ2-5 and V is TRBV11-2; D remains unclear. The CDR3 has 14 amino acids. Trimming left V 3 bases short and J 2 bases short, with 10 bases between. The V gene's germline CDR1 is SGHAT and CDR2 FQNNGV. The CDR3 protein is CASSFYPKQETQYF. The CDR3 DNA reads TGTGCCAGCAGCTTCTACCCGAAGCAAGAGACCCAGTACTTC. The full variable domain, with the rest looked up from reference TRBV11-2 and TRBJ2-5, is EAGVAQSPRYKIIEKRQSVAFWCNPISGHATLYWYQQILGQGPKLLIQFQNNGVVDDSQLPKDRFSAERLKGVDSTLKIQPAKLEDSAVYLCASSFYPKQETQYFGPGTRLLVL.

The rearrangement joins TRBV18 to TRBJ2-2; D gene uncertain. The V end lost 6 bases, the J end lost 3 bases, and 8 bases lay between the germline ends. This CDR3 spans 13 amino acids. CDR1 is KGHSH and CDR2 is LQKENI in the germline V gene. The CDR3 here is CASSRSDTGELFF. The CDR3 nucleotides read TGTGCCAGCTCTCGGAGTGACACCGGGGAGCTGTTTTTT. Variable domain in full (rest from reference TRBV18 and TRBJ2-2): NAGVMQNPRHLVRRRGQEARLRCSPMKGHSHVYWYRQLPEEGLKFMVYLQKENIIDESGMPKERFSAEFPKEGPSILRIQQVVRGDSAAYFCASSRSDTGELFFGEGSRLTVL.

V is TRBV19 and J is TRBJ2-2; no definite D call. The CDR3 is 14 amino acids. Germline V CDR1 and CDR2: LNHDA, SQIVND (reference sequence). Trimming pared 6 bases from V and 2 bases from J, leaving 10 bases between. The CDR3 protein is CASSPARNTGELFF. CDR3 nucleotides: TGTGCCAGTAGCCCCGCAAGAAACACCGGGGAGCTGTTTTTT.

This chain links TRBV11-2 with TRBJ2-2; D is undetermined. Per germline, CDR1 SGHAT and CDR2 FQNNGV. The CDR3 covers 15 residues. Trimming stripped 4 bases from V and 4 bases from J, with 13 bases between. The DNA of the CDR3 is TGTGCCAGCAGCTCGGGTTCTCATCCCACCGGGGAGCTGTTTTTT. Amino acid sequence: CASSSGSHPTGELFF.

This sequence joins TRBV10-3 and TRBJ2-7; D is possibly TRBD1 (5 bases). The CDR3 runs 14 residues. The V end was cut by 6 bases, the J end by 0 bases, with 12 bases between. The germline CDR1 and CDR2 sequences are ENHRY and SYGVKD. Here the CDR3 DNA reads TGTGCCATCAGAACAGGCTCAGGCTCCTACGAGCAGTACTTC. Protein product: CAIRTGSGSYEQYF.

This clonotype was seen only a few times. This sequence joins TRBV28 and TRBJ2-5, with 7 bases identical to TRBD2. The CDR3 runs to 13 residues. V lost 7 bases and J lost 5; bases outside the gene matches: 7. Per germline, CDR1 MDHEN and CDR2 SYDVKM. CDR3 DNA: TGTGCCAGCACCGTTGGGGGAGGGGAGACCCAGTACTTC. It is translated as CASTVGGGETQYF.

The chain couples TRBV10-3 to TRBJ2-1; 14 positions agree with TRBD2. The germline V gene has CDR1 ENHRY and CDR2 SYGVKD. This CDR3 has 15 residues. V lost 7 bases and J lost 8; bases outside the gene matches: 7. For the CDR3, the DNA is TGTGCCATCACCCCGACTAGCGGGGGGGCTGATGAGCAGTTCTTC. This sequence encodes CAITPTSGGADEQFF.

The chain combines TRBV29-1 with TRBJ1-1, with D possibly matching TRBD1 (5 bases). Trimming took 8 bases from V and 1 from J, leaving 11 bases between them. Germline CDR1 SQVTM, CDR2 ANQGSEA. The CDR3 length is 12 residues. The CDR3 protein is CSYVGGNTEAFF. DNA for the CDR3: TGCAGCTACGTCGGGGGGAACACTGAAGCTTTCTTT.

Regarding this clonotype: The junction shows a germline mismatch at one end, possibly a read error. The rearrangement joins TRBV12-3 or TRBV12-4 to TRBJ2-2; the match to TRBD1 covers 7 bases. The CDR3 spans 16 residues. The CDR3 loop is CARLQGKNPNAGELFF. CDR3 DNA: TGTGCCCGCCTACAGGGGAAGAACCCGAACGCCGGGGAGCTGTTTTTT.

CDR3 nucleotide sequence: TGTGCCAGCAGCCAAGTTTCCAGCGGGGGGTACAATGAGCAGTTCTTC. It is translated as CASSQVSSGGYNEQFF. The chain links TRBV14 to TRBJ2-1, with TRBD2 matching over 9 bases. Losses at the gene ends were 1 base for V and 4 bases for J; bases not matched to a gene: 5. The CDR3 totals 16 residues. CDR1 and CDR2 from the germline V gene are SGHDN and FVKESK.